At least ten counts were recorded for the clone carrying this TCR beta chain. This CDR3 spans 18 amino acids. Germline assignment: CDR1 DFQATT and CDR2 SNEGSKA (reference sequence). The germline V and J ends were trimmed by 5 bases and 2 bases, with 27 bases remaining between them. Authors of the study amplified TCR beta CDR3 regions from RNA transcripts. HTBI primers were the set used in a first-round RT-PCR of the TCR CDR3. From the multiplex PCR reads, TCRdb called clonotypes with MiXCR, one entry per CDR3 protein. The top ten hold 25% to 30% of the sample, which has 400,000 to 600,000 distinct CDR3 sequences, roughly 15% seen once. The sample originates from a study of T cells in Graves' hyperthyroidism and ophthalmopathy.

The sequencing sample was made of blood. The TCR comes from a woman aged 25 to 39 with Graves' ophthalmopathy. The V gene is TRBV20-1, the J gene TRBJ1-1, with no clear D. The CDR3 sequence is CSAFGFQGQMIRNTEAFF. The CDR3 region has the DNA TGCAGTGCTTTCGGCTTCCAAGGGCAGATGATTCGAAACACTGAAGCTTTCTTT.